In this sample, the clone carrying this T cell receptor beta chain turned up a few times. Its specificity is unknown. This sample is part of a study of beta chain features in type 1 diabetes. The germline V gene encodes CDR1 MDHEN and CDR2 SYDVKM. The CDR3 extends over 13 amino acids. V lost 9 bases and J lost 4; bases outside the gene matches: 7. Study-wide points: Across all four CD4+ subsets, people with type 1 diabetes showed modestly shorter TCRB CDR3s.

Investigators reverse transcribed all isolated RNA, so they sequenced expressed TCRB transcripts. Sequenced by immunoSEQ multiplex PCR; TCRdb stores in-frame clones only, minus some. Counted here are 85,000 to 110,000 clones, over 25% occurring once; the ten biggest clones make up more than 0.5%. Sequenced input: central memory CD4+ T cells from blood. The J gene is TRBJ1-1, the V gene TRBV28; 8 positions agree with TRBD1. The clonotype was recovered from a woman between 18 and 30 years old with type 1 diabetes. As DNA, the CDR3 is TGTGCCAGTACAGGGGGTTTGGTCACTGAAGCTTTCTTT. Encoded protein: CASTGGLVTEAFF.